The T cell receptor beta chain described here comes from a study of somatic mutations in cytotoxic T cells in rheumatoid arthritis. Study information: Sorting by flow gave nearly 100% purity for some V beta antibody-stained T-cell populations, including V beta1+ cells sequenced for TCRB.

TCRdb keeps only in-frame clones here, not all; method: immunoSEQ multiplex PCR. The sample holds some 20,000 clones, over 70% seen once. Germline V gene data show CDR1 as SNHLY and CDR2 as FYNNEI. The CDR3 is 18 amino acids. Trimming removed 9 bases from V and 2 bases from J; junction bases left unmatched: 16. The table lists this clone with a count of one. Its specificity is unknown. Whole-study results and caveats: For rheumatoid arthritis patients, CD8+ clonality increased with age, whereas it did not in healthy controls. The targets (antigens) of the expanded CD8+ clones were not known.

After CD4+ and CD8+ cells were isolated by positive magnetic bead selection, their purity was checked by flow cytometry. This rearrangement joins TRBV2 to TRBJ1-5, with 10 bases that match TRBD1. This receptor was taken from an older woman in good health. The sample taken for sequencing was CD8+ T cells sorted from blood. In DNA form, the CDR3 reads TGTGCCAGTAACTTTAGACAGGGGGCCGGCGTTGGCAATCAGCCCCAGCATTTT. It yields the protein CASNFRQGAGVGNQPQHF.